This entry is about one T cell receptor (beta chain). Clones were read by immunoSEQ multiplex PCR, and TCRdb kept only the in-frame ones, dropping some. The data show more than 150,000 clones, approximately 82% seen once. Resolution of symptoms, clearance, or two negative PCRs was present in recovered Cohort 3 donors. The entry originates in a study of blood T cell repertoires in COVID-19. Study-level background: Specimens from acute and convalescent COVID-19 originated in the United States, Italy and Spain.

CDR1 SNHLY and CDR2 FYNNEI come from the germline V gene. The CDR3 loop spans 14 amino acids. Trimming took off 6 bases at V and 2 bases at J, with 12 bases between the two ends. The sample consisted of PBMCs or T cells enriched from blood (not recorded which). This sequence originates from a woman aged 50 to 60 who had recovered from COVID-19. This chain joins TRBV2 and TRBJ2-3; D is perhaps TRBD1 (6 bases). CDR3 amino acids: CASRTGPDTDTQYF. CDR3 nucleotide sequence: TGTGCCAGCAGGACAGGACCCGACACAGATACGCAGTATTTT.